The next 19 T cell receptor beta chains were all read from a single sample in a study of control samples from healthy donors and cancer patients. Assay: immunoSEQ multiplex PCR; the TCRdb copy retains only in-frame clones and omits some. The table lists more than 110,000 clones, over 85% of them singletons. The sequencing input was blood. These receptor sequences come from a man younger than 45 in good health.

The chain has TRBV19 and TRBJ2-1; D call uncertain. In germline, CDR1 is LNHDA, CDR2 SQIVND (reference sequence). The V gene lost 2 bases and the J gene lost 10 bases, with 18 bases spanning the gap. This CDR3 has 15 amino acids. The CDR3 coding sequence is TGTGCCAGTAGTATATACCAGATCAGCCCCAGGGAGCAGTTCTTC. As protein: CASSIYQISPREQFF.

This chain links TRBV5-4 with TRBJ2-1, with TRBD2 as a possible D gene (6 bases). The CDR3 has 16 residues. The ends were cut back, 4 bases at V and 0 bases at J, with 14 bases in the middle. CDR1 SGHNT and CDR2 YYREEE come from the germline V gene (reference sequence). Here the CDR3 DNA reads TGTGCCAGCAGCCGTATAGCGGAAAGCTCCTACAATGAGCAGTTCTTC. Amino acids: CASSRIAESSYNEQFF.

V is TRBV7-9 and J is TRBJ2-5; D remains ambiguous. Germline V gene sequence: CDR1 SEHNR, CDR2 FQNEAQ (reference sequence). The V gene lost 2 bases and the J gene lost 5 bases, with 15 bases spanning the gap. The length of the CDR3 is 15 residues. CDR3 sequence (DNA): TGTGCCAGCAGCTTAAAGACACCTCGGGTGGAGACCCAGTACTTC. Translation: CASSLKTPRVETQYF. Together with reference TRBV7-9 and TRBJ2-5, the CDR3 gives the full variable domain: DTGVSQNPRHKITKRGQNVTFRCDPISEHNRLYWYRQTLGQGPEFLTYFQNEAQLEKSRLLSDRFSAERPKGSFSTLEIQRTEQGDSAMYLCASSLKTPRVETQYFGPGTRLLVL.

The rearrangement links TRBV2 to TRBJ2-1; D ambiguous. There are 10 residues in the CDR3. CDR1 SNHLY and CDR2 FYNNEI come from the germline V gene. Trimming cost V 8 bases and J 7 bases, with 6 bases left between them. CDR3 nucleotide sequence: TGTGCCAGCGTCGGGAATGAGCAGTTCTTC. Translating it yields CASVGNEQFF.

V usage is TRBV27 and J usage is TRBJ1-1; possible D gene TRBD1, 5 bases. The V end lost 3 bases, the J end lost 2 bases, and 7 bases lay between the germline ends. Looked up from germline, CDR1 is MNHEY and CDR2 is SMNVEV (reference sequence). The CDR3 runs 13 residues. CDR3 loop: CASSLRDNTEAFF. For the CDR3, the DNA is TGTGCCAGCAGTTTGCGGGACAACACTGAAGCTTTCTTT.

The CDR3 bases are TGCGCCAGCAGACGCGCCGGGACAGACTCCTACAATGAGCAGTTCTTC. Translation: CASRRAGTDSYNEQFF. This chain links TRBV4-1 with TRBJ2-1, with 7 bases identical to TRBD1. V shed 6 bases, J shed 0 bases, and the junction held 8 bases outside the gene matches. This CDR3 region has 16 residues. The germline V gene encodes CDR1 MGHRA and CDR2 YSYEKL.

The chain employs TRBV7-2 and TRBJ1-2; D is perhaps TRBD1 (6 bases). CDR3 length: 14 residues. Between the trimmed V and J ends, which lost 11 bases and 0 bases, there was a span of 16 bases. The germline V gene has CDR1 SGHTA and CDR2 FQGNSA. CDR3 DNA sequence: TGTGCCTGTACCGGACAGTCAGCTAACTATGGCTACACCTTC. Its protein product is CACTGQSANYGYTF.

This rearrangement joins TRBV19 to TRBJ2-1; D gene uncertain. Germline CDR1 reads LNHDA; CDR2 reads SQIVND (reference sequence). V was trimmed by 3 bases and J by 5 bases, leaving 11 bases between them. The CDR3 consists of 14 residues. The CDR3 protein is CASSIGSLNNEQFF. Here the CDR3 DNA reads TGTGCCAGTAGTATTGGATCTTTGAACAATGAGCAGTTCTTC.

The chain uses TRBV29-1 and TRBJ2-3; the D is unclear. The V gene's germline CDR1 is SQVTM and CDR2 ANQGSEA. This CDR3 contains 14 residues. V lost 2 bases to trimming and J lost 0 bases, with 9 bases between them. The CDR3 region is CSVEFIRSTDTQYF. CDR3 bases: TGCAGCGTTGAATTCATAAGGAGCACAGATACGCAGTATTTT.

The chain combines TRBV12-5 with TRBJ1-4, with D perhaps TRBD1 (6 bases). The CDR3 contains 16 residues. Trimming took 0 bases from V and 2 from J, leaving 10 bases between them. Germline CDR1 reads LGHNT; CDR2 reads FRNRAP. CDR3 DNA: TGTGCTAGTGGTTTGGTAGTGGGGGCGACTAATGAAAAACTGTTTTTT. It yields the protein CASGLVVGATNEKLFF. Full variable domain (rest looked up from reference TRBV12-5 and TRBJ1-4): DARVTQTPRHKVTEMGQEVTMRCQPILGHNTVFWYRQTMMQGLELLAYFRNRAPLDDSGMPKDRFSAEMPDATLATLKIQPSEPRDSAVYFCASGLVVGATNEKLFFGSGTQLSVL.

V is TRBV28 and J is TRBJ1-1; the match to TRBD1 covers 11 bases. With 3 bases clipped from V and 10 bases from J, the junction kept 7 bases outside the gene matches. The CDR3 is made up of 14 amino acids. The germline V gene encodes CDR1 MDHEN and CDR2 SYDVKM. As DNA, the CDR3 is TGTGCCAGCAGTTTTCCGGGACAGGGGGTTTCAGCTTTCTTT. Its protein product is CASSFPGQGVSAFF.

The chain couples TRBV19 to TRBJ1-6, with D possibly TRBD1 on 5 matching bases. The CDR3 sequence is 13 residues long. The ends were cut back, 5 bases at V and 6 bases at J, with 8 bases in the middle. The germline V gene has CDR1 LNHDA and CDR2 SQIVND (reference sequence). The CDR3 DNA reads TGTGCCAGTAGTGCAGGGATTAATTCACCCCTCCACTTT. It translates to CASSAGINSPLHF.

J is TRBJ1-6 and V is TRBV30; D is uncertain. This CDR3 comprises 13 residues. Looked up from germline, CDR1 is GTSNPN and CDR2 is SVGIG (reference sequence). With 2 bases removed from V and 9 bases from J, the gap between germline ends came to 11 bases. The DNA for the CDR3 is TGTGCCTGGAGTAAGGAGGCTGGTTCACCCCTCCACTTT. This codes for CAWSKEAGSPLHF.

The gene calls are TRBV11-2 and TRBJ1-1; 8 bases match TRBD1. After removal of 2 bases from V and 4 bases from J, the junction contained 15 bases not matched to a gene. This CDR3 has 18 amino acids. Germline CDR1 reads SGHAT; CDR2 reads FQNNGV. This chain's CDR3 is CASSLSYRGEALGTEAFF. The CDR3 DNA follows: TGTGCCAGCAGCTTAAGTTACAGGGGGGAGGCTCTAGGCACTGAAGCTTTCTTT.

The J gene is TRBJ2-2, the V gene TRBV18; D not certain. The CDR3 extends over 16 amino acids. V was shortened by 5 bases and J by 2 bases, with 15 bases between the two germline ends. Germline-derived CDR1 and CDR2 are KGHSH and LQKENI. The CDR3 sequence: CASSYIAADNTGELFF. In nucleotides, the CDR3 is TGTGCCAGCTCATATATCGCCGCTGATAACACCGGGGAGCTGTTTTTT. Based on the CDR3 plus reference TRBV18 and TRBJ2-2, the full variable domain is NAGVMQNPRHLVRRRGQEARLRCSPMKGHSHVYWYRQLPEEGLKFMVYLQKENIIDESGMPKERFSAEFPKEGPSILRIQQVVRGDSAAYFCASSYIAADNTGELFFGEGSRLTVL.

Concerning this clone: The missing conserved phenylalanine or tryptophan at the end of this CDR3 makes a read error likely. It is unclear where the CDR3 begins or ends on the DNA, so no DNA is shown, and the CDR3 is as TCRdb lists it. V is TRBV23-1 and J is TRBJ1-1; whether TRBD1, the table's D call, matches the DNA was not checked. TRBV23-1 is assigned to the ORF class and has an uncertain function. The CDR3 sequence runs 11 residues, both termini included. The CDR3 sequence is CASSQEDREPG.

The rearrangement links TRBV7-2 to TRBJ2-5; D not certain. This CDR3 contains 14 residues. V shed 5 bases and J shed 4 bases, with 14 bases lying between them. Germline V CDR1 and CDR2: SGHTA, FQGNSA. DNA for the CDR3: TGTGCCAGCAGCGCAGCTGGGAACGGAGAGACCCAGTACTTC. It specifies CASSAAGNGETQYF.

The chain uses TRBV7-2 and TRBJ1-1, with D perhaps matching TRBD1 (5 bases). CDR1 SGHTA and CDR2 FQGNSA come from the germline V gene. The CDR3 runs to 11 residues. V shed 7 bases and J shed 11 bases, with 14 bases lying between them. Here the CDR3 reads CASKIRDDAFF. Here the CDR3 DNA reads TGTGCCAGCAAAATCAGGGACGACGCTTTCTTT.

CDR3 region: CAWSTGVGNTIYF. As DNA, the CDR3 is TGTGCCTGGAGTACAGGGGTGGGAAACACCATATATTTT. This sequence joins TRBV30 and TRBJ1-3; 7 nucleotides align to TRBD1. CDR3 length: 13 residues. The V segment lost 2 bases and the J segment 4 bases; nucleotides outside the gene matches: 2. Germline-derived CDR1 and CDR2 are GTSNPN and SVGIG (reference sequence).